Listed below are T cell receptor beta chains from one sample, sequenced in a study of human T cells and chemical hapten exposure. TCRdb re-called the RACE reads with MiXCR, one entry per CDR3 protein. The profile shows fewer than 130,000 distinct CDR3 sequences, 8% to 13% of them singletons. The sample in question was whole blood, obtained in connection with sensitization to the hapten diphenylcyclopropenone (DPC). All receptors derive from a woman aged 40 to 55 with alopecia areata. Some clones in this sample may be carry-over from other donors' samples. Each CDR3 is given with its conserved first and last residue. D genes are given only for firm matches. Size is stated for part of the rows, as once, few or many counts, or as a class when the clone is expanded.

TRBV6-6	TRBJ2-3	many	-	CASTSSGSDTQYF	TGTGCCAGCACCTCCAGTGGGTCGGATACGCAGTATTTT
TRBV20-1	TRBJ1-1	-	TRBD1	CSARESGQLNTEAFF	TGCAGTGCTAGAGAATCGGGACAGTTGAACACTGAAGCTTTCTTT
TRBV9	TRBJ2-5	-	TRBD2	CASSPRTRLAETQYF	TGTGCCAGCAGCCCAAGAACCCGACTAGCTGAGACCCAGTACTTC
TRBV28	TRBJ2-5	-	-	CASSFLGRGTQYF	TGTGCCAGCAGTTTCTTGGGTCGAGGGACCCAGTACTTC
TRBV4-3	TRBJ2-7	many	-	CASSQDLKIPEQYF	TGCGCCAGCAGCCAAGATCTGAAGATTCCCGAGCAGTACTTC
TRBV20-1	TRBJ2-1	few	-	CSATRPVGHNEQFF	TGCAGTGCTACCCGCCCAGTGGGCCACAATGAGCAGTTCTTC
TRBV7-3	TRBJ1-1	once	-	CASSFNPRTLNTEAFF	TGTGCCAGCAGCTTTAACCCCCGGACGTTGAACACTGAAGCTTTCTTT
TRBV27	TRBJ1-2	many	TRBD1	CASSLGQGYGYTF	TGTGCCAGCAGTTTAGGACAGGGCTATGGCTACACCTTC
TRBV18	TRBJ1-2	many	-	CASSPGQFTNYGYTF	TGTGCCAGCTCACCCGGACAGTTTACTAACTATGGCTACACCTTC
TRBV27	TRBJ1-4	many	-	CASSFSVTTNEKLFF	TGTGCCAGCAGTTTCTCAGTTACAACTAATGAAAAACTGTTTTTT
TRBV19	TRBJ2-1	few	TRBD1	CASSTTRQGGNNEQFF	TGTGCCAGTAGTACCACCCGACAGGGTGGCAACAATGAGCAGTTCTTC
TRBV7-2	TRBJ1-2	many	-	CASRRPASNYGYTF	TGTGCCAGCAGACGTCCCGCCTCTAACTATGGCTACACCTTC
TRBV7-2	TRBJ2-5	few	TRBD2	CASSSYGGAQGTQYF	TGTGCCAGCAGCTCCTACGGGGGGGCCCAAGGGACCCAGTACTTC
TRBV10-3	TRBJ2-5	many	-	CAISDRQETQYF	TGTGCCATCAGTGACAGGCAAGAGACCCAGTACTTC
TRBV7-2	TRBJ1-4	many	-	CASSYRNEKLFF	TGTGCCAGCAGCTACAGGAATGAAAAACTGTTTTTT
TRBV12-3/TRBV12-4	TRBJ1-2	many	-	CASSLDSGGPYGYTF	TGTGCCAGCAGTTTAGACAGTGGGGGCCCCTATGGCTACACCTTC
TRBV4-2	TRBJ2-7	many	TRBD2	CASSQQEPPRLAGDSYEQYF	TGTGCCAGCAGCCAGCAAGAGCCCCCCCGACTAGCGGGGGACTCCTACGAGCAGTACTTC
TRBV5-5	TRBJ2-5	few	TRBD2	CASSLASGGTQYF	TGTGCCAGCAGCTTGGCTAGCGGGGGGACCCAGTACTTC
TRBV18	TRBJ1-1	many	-	CASSPGGVPNTEAFF	TGTGCCAGCTCACCCGGCGGAGTACCGAACACTGAAGCTTTCTTT
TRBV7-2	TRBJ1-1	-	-	CASSLDGTNTEAFF	TGTGCCAGCAGCTTAGATGGGACGAACACTGAAGCTTTCTTT
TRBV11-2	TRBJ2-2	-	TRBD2	CASRSGLAGGPNGELFF	TGTGCCAGCAGATCCGGACTAGCGGGAGGGCCGAACGGGGAGCTGTTTTTT
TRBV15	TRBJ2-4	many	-	CATSRASPDIQYF	TGTGCCACCAGCAGGGCGTCCCCCGACATTCAGTACTTC
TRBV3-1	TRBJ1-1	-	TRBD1	CASSLRQGTAEAFF	TGTGCCAGCAGTCTAAGACAGGGGACCGCTGAAGCTTTCTTT
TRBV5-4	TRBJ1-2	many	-	CASSLGGASYGYTF	TGTGCCAGCAGCTTGGGCGGAGCCTCCTATGGCTACACCTTC
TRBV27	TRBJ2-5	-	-	CASSLYSGEETQYF	TGTGCCAGCAGTTTATATTCGGGGGAAGAGACCCAGTACTTC
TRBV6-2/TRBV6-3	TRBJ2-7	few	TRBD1	CASSPIPRQGPSYEQYF	TGTGCCAGCAGTCCGATACCAAGACAGGGTCCGTCCTACGAGCAGTACTTC
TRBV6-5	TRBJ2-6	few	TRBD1	CASSRQGTQSSGANVLTF	TGTGCCAGCAGCCGACAGGGGACCCAAAGCTCTGGGGCCAACGTCCTGACTTTC
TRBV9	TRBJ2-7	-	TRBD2	CASSGTSVGEQYF	TGTGCCAGCAGCGGGACTAGCGTGGGCGAGCAGTACTTC
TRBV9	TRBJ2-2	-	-	CASSPVGDNTGELFF	TGTGCCAGCAGCCCGGTGGGCGATAACACCGGGGAGCTGTTTTTT
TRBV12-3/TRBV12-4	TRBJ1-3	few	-	CASSSAGQTTGNTIYF	TGTGCCAGCAGCTCTGCGGGGCAAACTACTGGAAACACCATATATTTT
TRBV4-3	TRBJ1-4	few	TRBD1	CASSQDHRGHQEKLFF	TGCGCCAGCAGCCAAGATCACAGGGGGCATCAGGAAAAACTGTTTTTT